Each of the 17 T cell receptor beta chains below was sequenced from the same sample in a study of cytomegalovirus exposure and HLA in healthy donors (dated by TCRdb to about 2017). The library was generated by the immunoSEQ multiplex PCR assay. For the multiplex PCR, a mixture combining 60 forward primers for TCR Vbeta segments and 13 reverse primers for TCR Jbeta segments was used. In its TCRdb copy, this immuneACCESS table keeps in-frame sequences only and misses some clones. Where compared with another copy, unresolved V genes explain less than half of these, and the others have no known cause. A total of approximately 90,000 clones appear in this sample, about 77% of them only once. The top ten clonotypes cover around 5% of the sample. Sequencing was carried out using PBMCs. Receptor source: a woman between 40 and 50 years old in good health and CMV-seronegative.

The chain links TRBV4-3 to TRBJ2-7; D gene unclear. The V gene lost 2 bases and the J gene lost 3 bases, with 14 bases spanning the gap. There are 15 residues in the CDR3. From germline, CDR1 is LGHNA and CDR2 YSLEER. The CDR3 DNA reads as TGCGCCAGCAGCCAAAGACCGACTGGCAACTACGAGCAGTACTTC. Translation gives CASSQRPTGNYEQYF.

The genes are TRBV6-4 and TRBJ2-2; maybe TRBD1 (6 bases). The germline CDR1 and CDR2 sequences are MRHNA and SNTAGT. Trimming shortened V by 2 bases and J by 5 bases, and 6 bases separated the two germline ends. The CDR3 extends over 13 amino acids. Written as DNA, the CDR3 is TGTGCCAGCAGTGACACAGGGACCGGGGAGCTGTTTTTT. It translates to CASSDTGTGELFF.

The chain has TRBV5-4 and TRBJ1-1, with 9 bases lining up with TRBD1. The junction had 4 bases not matched to a gene; V was cut back by 4 bases and J by 0 bases. Germline V gives CDR1 SGHNT, CDR2 YYREEE (reference sequence). The CDR3 runs 15 residues. The CDR3 reads CASSQDRGMNTEAFF. The CDR3 DNA reads TGTGCCAGCAGCCAGGACAGGGGAATGAACACTGAAGCTTTCTTT.

This clone was found once. The V and J genes are TRBV5-4 and TRBJ2-7; D may be TRBD1 (5 bases). V was pared by 2 bases and J by 0 bases, with 12 bases between. The length of the CDR3 is 15 residues. Germline CDR1 reads SGHNT; CDR2 reads YYREEE (reference sequence). The CDR3 reads CASSLGASSSYEQYF. DNA of the CDR3: TGTGCCAGCAGCTTAGGGGCCTCAAGCTCCTACGAGCAGTACTTC.

This clone was counted between two and nine times. The chain has TRBV5-1 and TRBJ1-5; D is possibly TRBD1 (5 bases). The ends were cut back, 4 bases at V and 6 bases at J, with 20 bases in the middle. The germline CDR1 and CDR2 sequences are SGHRS and YFSETQ. The CDR3 is made up of 16 amino acids. The CDR3 loop reads CASSPQGSGVGQPQHF. Written as DNA, the CDR3 is TGCGCCAGCAGCCCTCAGGGCTCGGGGGTTGGTCAGCCCCAGCATTTT.

There are a few counts of this clone. One end of the junction is discordant with germline, which a read error may explain. This chain connects TRBV6-5 to TRBJ2-1; D perhaps matches TRBD1 (5 bases). Germline CDR1 reads MNHEY; CDR2 reads SVGAGI. CDR3 length equals 13 residues. In DNA form, the CDR3 reads TGTGCCAGCAGTTACTCGACGGGCAGTCAAGGGGTCTTC. This translates into CASSYSTGSQGVF.

J is TRBJ1-2 and V is TRBV19, with a possible D match to TRBD1 (5 bases). Germline V gene lookup returns CDR1 LNHDA and CDR2 SQIVND (reference sequence). This CDR3 is built from 13 residues. Trimming took 6 bases from V and 5 from J, leaving 13 bases between them. The CDR3 DNA sequence: TGTGCCAGTAGGGCGGGACCAGGGTATGGCTACACCTTC. Amino acid sequence: CASRAGPGYGYTF.

This clone was counted between two and nine times. The chain has TRBV2 and TRBJ1-1; 9 bases align to TRBD1. This CDR3 contains 14 residues. Germline V CDR1 and CDR2: SNHLY, FYNNEI. The V and J ends lost 6 bases and 11 bases, in that order; junction bases with no gene match: 13. CDR3 coding DNA: TGTGCCAGCAGGGGGACAGGGACTACGGGATCGGCTTTCTTT. The encoded protein is CASRGTGTTGSAFF.

The chain carries TRBV6-6 and TRBJ1-6; TRBD1 aligns across 9 bases. The V segment lost 2 bases and the J segment 7 bases; nucleotides outside the gene matches: 6. This CDR3 comprises 16 residues. Germline assignment: CDR1 MNHNY and CDR2 SVGAGI (reference sequence). CDR3 sequence reads: CASSYTTGTGNSPLHF. The CDR3 DNA follows: TGTGCCAGCAGTTACACGACCGGGACAGGGAATTCACCCCTCCACTTT.

This clone has only a few counts. J is TRBJ1-6 and V is TRBV7-8; D remains unclear. CDR3 length equals 15 residues. CDR1 and CDR2 from the germline V gene are SGHVS and FQNEAQ. Deletions cut 4 bases from V and 9 bases from J, with 16 bases between. The CDR3 DNA is TGTGCCAGCAGCTCACGGGAGGGCCCGGGTTCACCCCTCCACTTT. Protein sequence: CASSSREGPGSPLHF.

The J gene is TRBJ2-2, the V gene TRBV18; 9 positions match TRBD2. Looked up from germline, CDR1 is KGHSH and CDR2 is LQKENI. J lost 1 base, V lost 3 bases, and 3 bases had no gene match. The CDR3 is made up of 16 amino acids. The CDR3, as DNA: TGTGCCAGCTCACCGAATAGCGGGGGGAACACCGGGGAGCTGTTTTTT. Translation: CASSPNSGGNTGELFF.

The chain joins TRBV12-5 to TRBJ2-5; D is ambiguous. Gene TRBJ2-7 matches the end of the DNA better, so the J call may be wrong. This CDR3 region has 13 residues. The V gene's germline CDR1 is LGHNT and CDR2 FRNRAP. CDR3 sequence reads: CASGLSSSYEQYF. CDR3 nucleotides: TGTGCTAGTGGTTTGAGTAGTAGCTACGAGCAGTACTTC.

The rearrangement links TRBV10-2 to TRBJ2-3; 11 nucleotides align to TRBD2. With 4 bases clipped from V and 4 bases from J, the junction kept 1 base outside the gene matches. The CDR3 runs 14 residues. CDR1 is WSHSY, CDR2 SAAADI, per germline. The CDR3 DNA reads as TGCGCCAGCAGTGTTAGCGGGGGGGCAGATACGCAGTATTTT. Amino acids: CASSVSGGADTQYF.

This rearrangement joins TRBV7-2 to TRBJ1-4, with D unclear. From germline, CDR1 is SGHTA and CDR2 FQGNSA. Deletions cut 5 bases from V and 5 bases from J, with 12 bases between. This CDR3 is 14 amino acids long. CDR3 sequence (DNA): TGTGCCAGCAGCGTCGGGTCCGGAAATGAAAAACTGTTTTTT. It yields the protein CASSVGSGNEKLFF.

The chain links TRBV11-3 to TRBJ1-3; tentatively, D is TRBD1 (5 bases). In germline, CDR1 is SGHNT, CDR2 YENEEA. With 0 bases removed from V and 0 bases from J, the gap between germline ends came to 6 bases. The CDR3 totals 15 residues. In nucleotides, the CDR3 is TGTGCCAGCAGCTTAGACAGGGACTCTGGAAACACCATATATTTT. Its protein product is CASSLDRDSGNTIYF.

This clone was seen a few times. The chain couples TRBV7-6 to TRBJ2-7; D unclear. CDR3 length equals 12 residues. Per the germline V gene, CDR1 is SGHVS and CDR2 is FNYEAQ. The V and J ends lost 5 bases and 7 bases respectively, with 12 bases between them. CDR3 DNA: TGTGCCAGCAGCCACGGCTCGGAGGAGCAGTACTTC. Its translation is CASSHGSEEQYF.

The gene calls are TRBV4-1 and TRBJ2-5, with TRBD2 identical over 14 bases. The CDR3 totals 16 residues. Trimming cost V 4 bases and J 1 base; bases outside gene matches: 2. Germline V CDR1 and CDR2: MGHRA, YSYEKL. The CDR3 region has the DNA TGCGCCAGCAGCCGGACTAGCGGGGGGACCCAAGAGACCCAGTACTTC. Translating it yields CASSRTSGGTQETQYF.